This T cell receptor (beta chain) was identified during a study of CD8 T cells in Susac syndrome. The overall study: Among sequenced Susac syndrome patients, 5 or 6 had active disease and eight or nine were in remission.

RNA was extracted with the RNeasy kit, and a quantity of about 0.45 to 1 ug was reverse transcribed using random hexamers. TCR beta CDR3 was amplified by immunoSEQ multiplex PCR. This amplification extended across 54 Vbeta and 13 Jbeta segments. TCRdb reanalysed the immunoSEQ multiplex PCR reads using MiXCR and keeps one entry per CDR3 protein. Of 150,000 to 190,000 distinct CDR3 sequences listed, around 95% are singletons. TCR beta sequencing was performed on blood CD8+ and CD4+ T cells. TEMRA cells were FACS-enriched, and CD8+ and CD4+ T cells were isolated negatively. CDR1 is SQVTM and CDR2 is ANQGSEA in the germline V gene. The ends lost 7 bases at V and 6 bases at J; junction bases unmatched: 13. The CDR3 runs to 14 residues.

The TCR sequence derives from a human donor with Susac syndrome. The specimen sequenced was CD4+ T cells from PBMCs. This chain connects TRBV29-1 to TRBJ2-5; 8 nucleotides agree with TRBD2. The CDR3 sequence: CSAGGIAGIKTQYF. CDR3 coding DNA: TGCAGCGCCGGGGGGATAGCGGGGATAAAGACCCAGTACTTC.